This is a list of T cell receptor beta chains from one sample in a study of identical twins' blood T cells. Each CDR3 protein is one row after TCRdb ran MiXCR on the 5' RACE reads. This sample carries 350,000 to 450,000 distinct CDR3 sequences, roughly 28% of them seen once, and the ten largest clones take 6.1%. Sequencing input: PBMCs. The receptors were sampled from a woman between 18 and 50 years old in good health. Each CDR3 is given with its conserved first and last residue. The D gene is left open where the match is weak. Rows may omit the clone size; those that give it use once, few, many or a size class.

.	TRBV3-1	TRBJ1-2	.	CTSSQSVLGYTF	TGTACCAGCAGCCAATCAGTACTTGGCTACACCTTC
TRBD2	TRBV6-5	TRBJ2-2	.	CASSYQRGTDGELFF	TGTGCCAGCAGTTACCAGCGGGGGACGGACGGGGAGCTGTTTTTT
.	TRBV7-9	TRBJ2-2	.	CASSPDRTGLFF	TGTGCCAGCAGCCCGGATCGAACGGGGCTGTTTTTT
.	TRBV14	TRBJ2-1	few	CASSQGKGEQFF	TGTGCCAGCAGCCAAGGGAAAGGTGAGCAGTTCTTC
.	TRBV5-1	TRBJ1-1	.	CASSHQGMNTETFF	TGCGCCAGCAGCCACCAGGGGATGAACACTGAAACTTTCTTT
.	TRBV13	TRBJ2-4	few	CASSLRILDIQYF	TGTGCCAGCAGCTTACGGATTCTCGACATTCAGTACTTC
TRBD1	TRBV18	TRBJ1-5	.	CASSRRQGGQPQHF	TGTGCCAGCTCACGTAGACAGGGCGGACAGCCCCAGCATTTT
.	TRBV5-6	TRBJ2-3	.	CASKLFEGLSTDTQYF	TGTGCCAGCAAGCTATTTGAAGGGTTGAGCACAGATACGCAGTATTTT
.	TRBV7-6	TRBJ1-1	.	CASSLVAGGNTEAFF	TGTGCCAGCAGCTTAGTGGCGGGGGGAAACACTGAAGCTTTCTTT
TRBD1	TRBV6-5	TRBJ1-2	few	CASSFRTGGLYGYTF	TGTGCCAGCAGTTTCCGGACAGGGGGCTTGTATGGCTACACCTTC
TRBD1	TRBV29-1	TRBJ2-3	.	CSVGDRGGTDTQYF	TGCAGCGTTGGTGACAGGGGTGGCACAGATACGCAGTATTTT
.	TRBV18	TRBJ2-2	few	CASSPPSSGTGELFF	TGTGCCAGCTCACCACCTTCGTCAGGGACCGGGGAGCTGTTTTTT
TRBD2	TRBV11-2	TRBJ2-1	few	CASRFLAGGDNEQFF	TGTGCCAGCAGATTCCTAGCGGGAGGGGACAATGAGCAGTTCTTC
.	TRBV6-2/TRBV6-3	TRBJ1-1	few	CASRTIPAEAFF	TGTGCCAGCAGAACCATCCCGGCTGAAGCTTTCTTT
.	TRBV7-8	TRBJ1-2	few	CASSFSGINYGYTF	TGTGCCAGCAGCTTCAGCGGCATTAACTATGGCTACACCTTC
.	TRBV10-3	TRBJ1-1	few	CAISAINQGTTEAFF	TGTGCCATCAGTGCTATCAACCAGGGGACCACTGAAGCTTTCTTT
.	TRBV6-6	TRBJ2-4	.	CASSYSDPRRNIRYF	TGTGCCAGCAGTTACTCTGATCCTAGACGAAACATTCGGTACTTC
.	TRBV9	TRBJ1-3	.	CASSLDRTSGNTIYF	TGTGCCAGCAGCCTCGACAGAACATCTGGAAACACCATATATTTT
.	TRBV3-1	TRBJ2-1	few	CASSQSTNNEQFF	TGTGCCAGCAGCCAAAGTACAAACAATGAGCAGTTCTTC
.	TRBV29-1	TRBJ1-5	few	CSVGWRGHGSNQPQHF	TGCAGCGTTGGTTGGCGGGGACACGGTAGCAATCAGCCCCAGCATTTT
.	TRBV7-2	TRBJ1-3	many	CASSRQAGRSGNTIYF	TGTGCCAGCAGCCGTCAGGCAGGCCGCTCTGGAAACACCATATATTTT
.	TRBV19	TRBJ1-1	few	CASSISRRWVTEAFF	TGTGCCAGTAGTATCTCCCGCCGGTGGGTTACTGAAGCTTTCTTT
.	TRBV2	TRBJ2-7	many	CASGGVTRSYEQYF	TGTGCCAGTGGAGGGGTAACCAGGTCCTACGAGCAGTACTTC
.	TRBV20-1	TRBJ2-7	.	CSARVTAYEQYF	TGCAGTGCTAGAGTGACAGCCTACGAGCAGTACTTC
.	TRBV7-9	TRBJ2-7	.	CASSLALRGFSYEQYF	TGTGCCAGCAGCTTAGCATTGAGGGGGTTCTCCTACGAGCAGTACTTC
.	TRBV11-2	TRBJ1-6	few	CASSSTGGGPLHF	TGTGCCAGCAGCTCTACCGGGGGGGGACCCCTCCACTTT
.	TRBV15	TRBJ1-1	.	CATSRDYGDTEAFF	TGTGCCACCAGCAGAGATTATGGGGATACTGAAGCTTTCTTT
.	TRBV29-1	TRBJ2-3	many	CSVVEGSTDTQYF	TGCAGCGTTGTTGAGGGGAGCACAGATACGCAGTATTTT
TRBD1	TRBV20-1	TRBJ2-7	few	CSAPNRGGGNEQYF	TGCAGTGCTCCGAACAGGGGTGGGGGTAACGAGCAGTACTTC
.	TRBV7-9	TRBJ1-5	.	CASSSFNQPQHF	TGTGCCAGCAGCTCCTTCAATCAGCCCCAGCATTTT
TRBD2	TRBV3-1	TRBJ2-7	many	CASSSRTSGRVYEQYF	TGTGCCAGCAGTAGTCGGACTAGCGGGAGGGTCTACGAGCAGTACTTC
TRBD1	TRBV15	TRBJ2-3	.	CATSREAHRGSSTDTQYF	TGTGCCACCAGCAGGGAAGCCCACAGGGGGAGTAGCACAGATACGCAGTATTTT
.	TRBV3-1	TRBJ1-5	many	CASSQDYTQGGPQHF	TGTGCCAGCAGCCAAGATTACACCCAAGGGGGGCCCCAGCATTTT
TRBD1	TRBV12-3/TRBV12-4	TRBJ1-1	few	CASSRGTAEAFF	TGTGCCAGCAGTCGGGGGACAGCTGAAGCTTTCTTT
.	TRBV6-1	TRBJ1-1	once	CASSEQEARGAFF	TGTGCCAGCAGTGAGCAAGAGGCAAGAGGAGCTTTCTTT
.	TRBV6-2/TRBV6-3	TRBJ1-1	many	CASRRATEAFF	TGTGCCAGCAGGAGAGCGACGGAAGCTTTCTTT
.	TRBV27	TRBJ2-1	few	CASSLLSGNEQFF	TGTGCCAGCAGTTTACTTAGCGGCAATGAGCAGTTCTTC
.	TRBV20-1	TRBJ2-3	few	CSARGDGNTDTQYF	TGCAGTGCTAGGGGGGATGGTAACACAGATACGCAGTATTTT
.	TRBV6-5	TRBJ1-5	many	CASGTAPNQPQHF	TGTGCCAGCGGGACGGCACCCAATCAGCCCCAGCATTTT
.	TRBV20-1	TRBJ1-2	few	CSARKGSDLWGYTF	TGCAGTGCTAGGAAGGGCTCAGACCTTTGGGGCTACACCTTC
.	TRBV6-1	TRBJ1-5	.	CASSEVGGNQPQHF	TGTGCCAGCAGTGAAGTGGGGGGCAATCAGCCCCAGCATTTT
.	TRBV14	TRBJ1-5	.	CASSQVQGQPQHF	TGTGCCAGCAGCCAAGTGCAAGGTCAGCCCCAGCATTTT
.	TRBV6-5	TRBJ1-6	many	CASSYSKGYSPLHF	TGTGCCAGCAGTTACTCGAAAGGGTATTCACCCCTCCACTTT
.	TRBV3-1	TRBJ2-1	.	CASSLPNLYNEQFF	TGTGCCAGCAGCCTCCCTAACCTCTACAATGAGCAGTTCTTC
TRBD2	TRBV6-2/TRBV6-3	TRBJ2-1	.	CASSYLAGGPNEQFF	TGTGCCAGCAGTTACCTAGCGGGAGGGCCGAATGAGCAGTTCTTC
.	TRBV2	TRBJ2-2	.	CASGVSKGRTGELFF	TGTGCCAGCGGGGTTTCGAAAGGGAGGACCGGGGAGCTGTTTTTT